Listed here are 10 T cell receptor beta chains from one sample, sequenced in a study of T cell responses to AZD1222 COVID-19 vaccine. Clones were read by immunoSEQ multiplex PCR, and TCRdb kept only the in-frame ones, dropping some. There are around 70,000 clones in the sample; approximately 90% occur only once, and under 3% lies in the top ten. The sample in question was peripheral blood, obtained on day 0 of AZD1222 vaccination. These receptors came from an adult in good health.

This chain uses TRBV2 with TRBJ1-1; 7 positions agree with TRBD1. The CDR3 loop spans 15 amino acids. Germline V gives CDR1 SNHLY, CDR2 FYNNEI. The V gene end was trimmed by 2 bases and the J gene end by 6 bases; junction bases not matched to a gene: 9. CDR3 in DNA: TGTGCCAGCAGTGAATCGACAGGGAGGGGAGCTGAAGCTTTCTTT. It translates to CASSESTGRGAEAFF.

The chain uses TRBV5-4 and TRBJ1-1; TRBD1 matches at 8 bases. The V gene end was trimmed by 4 bases and the J gene end by 5 bases; junction bases not matched to a gene: 13. The CDR3 runs to 16 residues. From germline, CDR1 is SGHNT and CDR2 YYREEE (reference sequence). The CDR3: CASSRLSDRGKTEAFF. DNA for the CDR3: TGTGCCAGCAGCCGATTAAGCGACAGGGGCAAAACTGAAGCTTTCTTT.

The CDR3, as DNA: TGTGCCAGTAGTCCAACGGAACACTCTGGAAACACCATATATTTT. Encoded protein: CASSPTEHSGNTIYF. The chain joins TRBV19 to TRBJ1-3; no reliable D call. CDR1 LNHDA and CDR2 SQIVND come from the germline V gene (reference sequence). This CDR3 comprises 15 residues. Trimming stripped 5 bases from V and 0 bases from J, with 11 bases between. Supplemented by reference TRBV19 and TRBJ1-3, the full variable domain reads DGGITQSPKYLFRKEGQNVTLSCEQNLNHDAMYWYRQDPGQGLRLIYYSQIVNDFQKGDIAEGYSVSREKKESFPLTVTSAQKNPTAFYLCASSPTEHSGNTIYFGEGSWLTVV.

The rearrangement joins TRBV27 to TRBJ2-3; D possibly uses TRBD1 or TRBD2 (5 bases each). CDR3 length equals 14 residues. Germline V gives CDR1 MNHEY, CDR2 SMNVEV (reference sequence). V was clipped by 6 bases and J by 0 bases, with 10 bases between them. Here the CDR3 reads CASSRETSTDTQYF. The CDR3 DNA sequence: TGTGCCAGCAGCAGGGAGACTAGCACAGATACGCAGTATTTT.

In regard to this clone: At one end, the junction sequence differs from germline, possibly due to a read error. The chain recombines TRBV5-1 with TRBJ2-2; unclear D gene. CDR3 length: 16 amino acids. Germline V gives CDR1 SGHRS, CDR2 YFSETQ. The CDR3 spells CASSLVASENTGELFF. As DNA, the CDR3 is TGCGCCAGCAGTTTGGTAGCTTCAGAGAACACCGGGGAGCTGTTTTTT.

The chain links TRBV10-3 to TRBJ1-4; 8 bases are a match to TRBD1. This CDR3 comprises 14 residues. Germline V gene data show CDR1 as ENHRY and CDR2 as SYGVKD. Unmatched junction bases numbered 8, after V lost 6 bases and J lost 8 bases. CDR3 coding DNA: TGTGCCATCAGAAAGGACAGGGCTGAGGAAAAACTGTTTTTT. Protein sequence: CAIRKDRAEEKLFF.

A few counts support this clone. V is TRBV6-5 and J is TRBJ1-2, with D possibly being TRBD1 (5 bases). The V gene's germline CDR1 is MNHEY and CDR2 SVGAGI. Trimming removed 10 bases from V and 5 bases from J, with 14 bases in between. CDR3 length: 12 residues. As DNA, the CDR3 is TGTGCCACTTCTTGGGGGAGTTATGGCTACACCTTC. It encodes CATSWGSYGYTF.

The V and J genes are TRBV30 and TRBJ2-3, with 11 bases identical to TRBD2. With 5 bases clipped from V and 0 bases from J, the junction kept 4 bases outside the gene matches. The CDR3 has 15 residues. CDR1 is GTSNPN, CDR2 SVGIG, per germline (reference sequence). The CDR3 DNA is TGTGCCTGGTCGGGACTAGCGGAGAGCACAGATACGCAGTATTTT. It codes for CAWSGLAESTDTQYF. Complete variable domain (other parts from reference TRBV30 and TRBJ2-3): SQTIHQWPATLVQPVGSPLSLECTVEGTSNPNLYWYRQAAGRGLQLLFYSVGIGQISSEVPQNLSASRPQDRQFILSSKKLLLSDSGFYLCAWSGLAESTDTQYFGPGTRLTVL.

The chain is built from TRBV24-1 and TRBJ1-1; the match to TRBD1 covers 7 bases. V was pared by 5 bases and J by 6 bases, with 8 bases of the junction left unmatched. Per germline, CDR1 KGHDR and CDR2 SFDVKD. This CDR3 spans 14 amino acids. In DNA, the CDR3 is TGTGCCACCAGTGCCTCAACAGGGGATGCTGAAGCTTTCTTT. Translation: CATSASTGDAEAFF.

The chain is built from TRBV20-1 and TRBJ1-2; maybe TRBD1 (6 bases). There are 15 residues in the CDR3. Trimming removed 3 bases at V and 4 bases at J, with 18 bases between. Looked up from germline, CDR1 is DFQATT and CDR2 is SNEGSKA (reference sequence). CDR3 coding DNA: TGCAGTGCTAGTTATACAGGGACTTGGGCCTATGGCTACACCTTC. This codes for CSASYTGTWAYGYTF.